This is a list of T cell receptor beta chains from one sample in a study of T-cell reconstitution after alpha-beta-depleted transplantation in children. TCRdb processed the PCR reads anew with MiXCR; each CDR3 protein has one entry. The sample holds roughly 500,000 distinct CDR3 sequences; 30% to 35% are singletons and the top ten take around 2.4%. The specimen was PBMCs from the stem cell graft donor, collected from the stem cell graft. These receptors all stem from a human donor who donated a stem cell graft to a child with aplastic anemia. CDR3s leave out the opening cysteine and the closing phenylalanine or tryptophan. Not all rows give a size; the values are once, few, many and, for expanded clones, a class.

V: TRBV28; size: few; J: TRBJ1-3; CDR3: ASTILSGGGNTIY
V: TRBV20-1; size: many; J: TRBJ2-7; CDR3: SARWVATYEQY
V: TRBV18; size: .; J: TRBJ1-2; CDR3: ASSPRTPGQGNYGYT
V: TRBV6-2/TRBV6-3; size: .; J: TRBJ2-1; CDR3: ASSSGQFLTNEQF
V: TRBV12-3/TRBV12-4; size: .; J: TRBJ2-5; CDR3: ASSLGGRSYQETQY
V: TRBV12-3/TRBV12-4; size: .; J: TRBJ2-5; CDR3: ASSSDRGETQY
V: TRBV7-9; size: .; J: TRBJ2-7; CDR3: ASSSYRENYEQY
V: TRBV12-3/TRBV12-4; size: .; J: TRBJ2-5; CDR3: ASGAPTGTGVTQY
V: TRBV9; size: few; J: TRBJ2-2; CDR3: ASSEGTPGELF
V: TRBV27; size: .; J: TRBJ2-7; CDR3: ASGHAYEQY
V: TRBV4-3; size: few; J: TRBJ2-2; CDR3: ASSQDYTANTGELF
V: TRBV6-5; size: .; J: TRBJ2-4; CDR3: ASSYRDSKNIQY
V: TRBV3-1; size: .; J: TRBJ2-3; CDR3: ASSHPTKFVSTDTQY
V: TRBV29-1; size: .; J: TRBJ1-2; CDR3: SVAQGYGYT
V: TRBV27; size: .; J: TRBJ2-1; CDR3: ASSLSYVDNEQF
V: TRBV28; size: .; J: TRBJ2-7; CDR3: ASSKNRGNYEQY
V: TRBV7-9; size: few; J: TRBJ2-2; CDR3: ASSLGADDTGELF
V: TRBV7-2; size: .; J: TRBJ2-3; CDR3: ASSISGLARDTQY
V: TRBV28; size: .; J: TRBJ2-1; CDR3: ASASSGRYNEQF
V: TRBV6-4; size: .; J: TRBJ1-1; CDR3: ASSSDRTSREAF
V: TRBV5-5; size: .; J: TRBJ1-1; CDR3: ASRSGREVNTEAF
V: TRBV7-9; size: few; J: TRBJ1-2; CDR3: ASSFAEFQLGYT
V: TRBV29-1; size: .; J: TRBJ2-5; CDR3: SVARTQETQY
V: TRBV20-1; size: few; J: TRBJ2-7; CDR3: SALLAGVEYEQY
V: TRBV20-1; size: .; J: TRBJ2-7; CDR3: SASQGWLGYEQY
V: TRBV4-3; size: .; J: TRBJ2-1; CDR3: ASSQELAPSYNEQF
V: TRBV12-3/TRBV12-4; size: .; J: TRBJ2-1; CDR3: ASSSLGSGNEQF
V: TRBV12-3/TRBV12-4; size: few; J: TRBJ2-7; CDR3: ASSFRGQGMDEQY
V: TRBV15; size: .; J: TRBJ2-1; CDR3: ATSRGAGFSYNEQF
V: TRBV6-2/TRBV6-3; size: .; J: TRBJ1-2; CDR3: ASTKPNRDRYT
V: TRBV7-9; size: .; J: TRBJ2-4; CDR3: ASSLPRGTGGVQY
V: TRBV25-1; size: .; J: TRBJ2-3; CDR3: ASSISNTDTQY
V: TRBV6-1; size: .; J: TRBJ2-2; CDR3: ASSDRGHGELF
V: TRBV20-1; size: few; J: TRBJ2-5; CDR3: SARTSGSTETQY
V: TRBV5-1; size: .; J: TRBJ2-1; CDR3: ASSNYITGTRNNEQF
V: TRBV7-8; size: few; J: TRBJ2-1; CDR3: ASRRLWREGDEQF
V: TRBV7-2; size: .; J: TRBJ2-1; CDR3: ASSYDRWSGDEQF
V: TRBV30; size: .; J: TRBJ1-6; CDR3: AWTDNGGSPLH
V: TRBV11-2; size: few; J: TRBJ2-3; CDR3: ASSLPWAGRTDTQY
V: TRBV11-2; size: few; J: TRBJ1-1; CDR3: ASSSIVGVGLGGTTEAF